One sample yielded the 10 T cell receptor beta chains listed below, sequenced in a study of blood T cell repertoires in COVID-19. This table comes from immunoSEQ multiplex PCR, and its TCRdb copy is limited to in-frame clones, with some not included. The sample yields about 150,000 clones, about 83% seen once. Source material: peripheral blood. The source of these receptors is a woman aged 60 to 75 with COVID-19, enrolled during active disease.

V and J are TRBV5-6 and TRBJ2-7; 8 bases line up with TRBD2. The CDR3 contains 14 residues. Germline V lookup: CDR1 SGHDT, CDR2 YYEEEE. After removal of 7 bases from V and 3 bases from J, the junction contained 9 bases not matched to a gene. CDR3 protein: CASGEGGRLYEQYF. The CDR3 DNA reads TGTGCCAGCGGGGAGGGCGGGAGGCTCTACGAGCAGTACTTC.

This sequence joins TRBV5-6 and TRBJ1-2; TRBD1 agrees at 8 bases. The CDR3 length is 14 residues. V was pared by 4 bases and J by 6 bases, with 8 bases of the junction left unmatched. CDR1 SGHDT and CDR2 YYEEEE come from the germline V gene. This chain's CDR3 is CASSETGATDGYTF. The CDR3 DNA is TGTGCCAGCAGCGAGACAGGGGCCACGGATGGCTACACCTTC.

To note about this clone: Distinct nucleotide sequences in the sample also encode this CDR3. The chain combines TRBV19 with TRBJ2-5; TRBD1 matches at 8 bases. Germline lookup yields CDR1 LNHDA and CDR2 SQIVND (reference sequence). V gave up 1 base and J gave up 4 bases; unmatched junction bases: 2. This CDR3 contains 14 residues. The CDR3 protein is CASSIGQGRETQYF. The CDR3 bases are TGTGCCAGTAGTATAGGACAGGGGAGAGAGACCCAGTACTTC.

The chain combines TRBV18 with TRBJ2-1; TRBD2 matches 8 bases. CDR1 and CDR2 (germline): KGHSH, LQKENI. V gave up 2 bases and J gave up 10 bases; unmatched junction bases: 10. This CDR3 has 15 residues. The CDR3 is CASSPGGRPQREQFF. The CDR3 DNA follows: TGTGCCAGCTCACCAGGCGGGAGGCCTCAACGGGAGCAGTTCTTC.

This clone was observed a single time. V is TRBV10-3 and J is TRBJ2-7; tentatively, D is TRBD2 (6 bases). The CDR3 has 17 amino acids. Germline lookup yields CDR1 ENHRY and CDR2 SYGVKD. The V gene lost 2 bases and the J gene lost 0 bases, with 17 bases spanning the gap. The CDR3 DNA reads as TGTGCCATCAGTGAGAGGGATTTACTAGCAACCTCCTACGAGCAGTACTTC. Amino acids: CAISERDLLATSYEQYF.

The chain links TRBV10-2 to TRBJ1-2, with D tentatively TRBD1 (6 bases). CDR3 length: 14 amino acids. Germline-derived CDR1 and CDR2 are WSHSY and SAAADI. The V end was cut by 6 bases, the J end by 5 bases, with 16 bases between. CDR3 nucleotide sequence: TGCGCCAGCAGCTATGGGACATCGCTATATGGCTACACCTTC. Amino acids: CASSYGTSLYGYTF.

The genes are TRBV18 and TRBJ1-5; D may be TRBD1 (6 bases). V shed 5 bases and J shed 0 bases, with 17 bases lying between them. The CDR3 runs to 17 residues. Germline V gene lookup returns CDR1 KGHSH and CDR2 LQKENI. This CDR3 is CASSNSDSLYSNQPQHF. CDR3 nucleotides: TGTGCCAGCTCAAATTCGGACAGCCTATATAGCAATCAGCCCCAGCATTTT.

In DNA, the CDR3 is TGTGCCAGCAGTTCTCAGGGTGTTGGCACAGATACGCAGTATTTT. Translating it yields CASSSQGVGTDTQYF. This rearrangement joins TRBV28 to TRBJ2-3; tentatively, D is TRBD1 (5 bases). The CDR3 is made up of 15 amino acids. CDR1 MDHEN and CDR2 SYDVKM come from the germline V gene. V was trimmed by 4 bases and J by 1 base, leaving 12 bases between them.

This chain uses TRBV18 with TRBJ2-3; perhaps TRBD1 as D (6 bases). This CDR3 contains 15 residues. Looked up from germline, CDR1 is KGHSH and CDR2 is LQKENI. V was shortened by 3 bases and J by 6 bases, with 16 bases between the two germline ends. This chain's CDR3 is CASSPPGHGMDTQYF. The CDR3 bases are TGTGCCAGCTCACCCCCGGGACACGGTATGGATACGCAGTATTTT.

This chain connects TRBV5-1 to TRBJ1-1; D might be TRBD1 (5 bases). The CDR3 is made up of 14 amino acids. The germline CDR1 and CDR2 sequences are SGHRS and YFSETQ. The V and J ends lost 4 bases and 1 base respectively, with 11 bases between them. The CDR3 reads CASSLITGNTEAFF. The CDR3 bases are TGCGCCAGCAGCCTGATTACAGGGAACACTGAAGCTTTCTTT. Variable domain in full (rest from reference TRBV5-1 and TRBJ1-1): KAGVTQTPRYLIKTRGQQVTLSCSPISGHRSVSWYQQTPGQGLQFLFEYFSETQRNKGNFPGRFSGRQFSNSRSEMNVSTLELGDSALYLCASSLITGNTEAFFGQGTRLTVV.